This T cell receptor (beta chain) emerged from a study of T cells in Graves' hyperthyroidism and ophthalmopathy. The study, taken as a whole, reports: Before onset, ophthalmopathy was predicted by the model a median approximately 6.6 months earlier.

This clonotype was detected many times. The target antigen is unknown. RNA transcripts served as the template for amplifying TCR beta CDR3 regions. HTBI primers drove first-round RT-PCR of the TCR CDR3. TCRdb re-called the multiplex PCR reads through MiXCR, storing one row per CDR3 protein. The sample has about 300,000 distinct CDR3 sequences; roughly 19% are singletons. Losses at the gene ends were 3 bases for V and 2 bases for J; bases not matched to a gene: 5. CDR1 KGHSH and CDR2 LQKENI come from the germline V gene. This CDR3 comprises 15 residues. The genes are TRBV18 and TRBJ2-7; 9 bases are a match to TRBD1. This clonotype was obtained from a man over 45 with Graves' ophthalmopathy. The specimen was blood. Here the CDR3 DNA reads TGTGCCAGCTCACCCACTACAGGGGGCGCCTACGAGCAGTACTTC. Amino acids: CASSPTTGGAYEQYF.